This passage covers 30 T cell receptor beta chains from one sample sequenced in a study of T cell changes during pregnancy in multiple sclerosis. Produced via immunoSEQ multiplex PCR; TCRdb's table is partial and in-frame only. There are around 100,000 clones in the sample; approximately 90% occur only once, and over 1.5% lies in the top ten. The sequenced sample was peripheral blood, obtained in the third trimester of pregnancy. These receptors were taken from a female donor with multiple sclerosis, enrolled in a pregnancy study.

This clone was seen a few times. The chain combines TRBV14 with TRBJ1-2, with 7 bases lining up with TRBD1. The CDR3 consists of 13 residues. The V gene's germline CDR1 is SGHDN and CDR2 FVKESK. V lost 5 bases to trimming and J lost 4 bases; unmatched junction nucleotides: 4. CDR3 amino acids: CASSKQGTYGYTF. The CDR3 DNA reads TGTGCCAGCAGCAAACAGGGGACCTATGGCTACACCTTC.

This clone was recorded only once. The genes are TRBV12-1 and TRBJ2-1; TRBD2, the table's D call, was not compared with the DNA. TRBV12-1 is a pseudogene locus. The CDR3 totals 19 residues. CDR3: CASSFLTSGRFADDNEQFF. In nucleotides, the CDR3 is TGTGCCAGCAGCTTTCTTACTAGCGGGAGGTTTGCTGACGACAATGAGCAGTTCTTC.

This chain's CDR3 is CASRGEGLGSPLHF. CDR3 DNA: TGTGCCAGTAGAGGGGAAGGTCTGGGATCACCCCTCCACTTT. This chain joins TRBV19 and TRBJ1-6, with TRBD1 as a possible D gene (5 bases). Trimming left V 6 bases short and J 10 bases short, with 16 bases between. CDR1 and CDR2 from the germline V gene are LNHDA and SQIVND (reference sequence). CDR3 length equals 14 residues. Filled out from reference TRBV19 and TRBJ1-6, the complete variable domain reads DGGITQSPKYLFRKEGQNVTLSCEQNLNHDAMYWYRQDPGQGLRLIYYSQIVNDFQKGDIAEGYSVSREKKESFPLTVTSAQKNPTAFYLCASRGEGLGSPLHFGNGTRLTVT.

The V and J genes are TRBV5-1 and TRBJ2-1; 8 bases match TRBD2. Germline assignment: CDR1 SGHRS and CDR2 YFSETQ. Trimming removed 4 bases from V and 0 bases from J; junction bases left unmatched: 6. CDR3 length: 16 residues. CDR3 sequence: CASSGLAGRSYNEQFF. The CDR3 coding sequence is TGCGCCAGCAGCGGGCTAGCGGGCCGCTCCTACAATGAGCAGTTCTTC.

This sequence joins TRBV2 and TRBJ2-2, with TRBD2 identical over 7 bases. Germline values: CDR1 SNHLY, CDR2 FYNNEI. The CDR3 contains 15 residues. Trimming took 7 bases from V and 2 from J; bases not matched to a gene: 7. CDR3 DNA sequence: TGTGCCAGCACCCAGACTAGCCGCAACACCGGGGAGCTGTTTTTT. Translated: CASTQTSRNTGELFF.

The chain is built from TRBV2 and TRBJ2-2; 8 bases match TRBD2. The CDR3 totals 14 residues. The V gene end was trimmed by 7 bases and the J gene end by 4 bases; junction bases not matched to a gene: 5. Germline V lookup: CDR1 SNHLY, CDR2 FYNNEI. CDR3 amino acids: CASTALAGTGELFF. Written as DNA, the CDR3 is TGTGCCAGCACGGCGCTAGCGGGCACCGGGGAGCTGTTTTTT.

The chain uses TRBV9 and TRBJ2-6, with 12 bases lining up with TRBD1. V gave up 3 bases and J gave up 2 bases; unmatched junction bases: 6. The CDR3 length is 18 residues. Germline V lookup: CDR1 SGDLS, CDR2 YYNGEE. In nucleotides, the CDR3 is TGTGCCAGCAGCGAGACCGGGACAGGGGGCCCTGGGGCCAACGTCCTGACTTTC. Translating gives CASSETGTGGPGANVLTF.

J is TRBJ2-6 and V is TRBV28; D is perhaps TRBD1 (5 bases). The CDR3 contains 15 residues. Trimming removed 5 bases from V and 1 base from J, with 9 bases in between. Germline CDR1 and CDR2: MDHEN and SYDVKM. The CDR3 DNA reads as TGTGCCAGCAGTCTCCCAGGGTCTGGGGCCAACGTCCTGACTTTC. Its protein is CASSLPGSGANVLTF.

CDR3 residues: CSVEDNRETQYF. In nucleotides, the CDR3 is TGCAGCGTTGAGGACAACAGAGAGACCCAGTACTTC. This chain uses TRBV29-1 with TRBJ2-5, with D maybe TRBD1 (5 bases). The CDR3 runs to 12 residues. The ends were cut back, 3 bases at V and 4 bases at J, with 9 bases in the middle. Germline-derived CDR1 and CDR2 are SQVTM and ANQGSEA.

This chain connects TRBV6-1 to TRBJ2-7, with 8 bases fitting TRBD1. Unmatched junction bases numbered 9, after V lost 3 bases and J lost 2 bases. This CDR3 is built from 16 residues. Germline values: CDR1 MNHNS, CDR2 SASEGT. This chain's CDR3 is CASSDPDRAKTYEQYF. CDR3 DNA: TGTGCCAGCAGTGACCCGGACAGGGCGAAGACCTACGAGCAGTACTTC.

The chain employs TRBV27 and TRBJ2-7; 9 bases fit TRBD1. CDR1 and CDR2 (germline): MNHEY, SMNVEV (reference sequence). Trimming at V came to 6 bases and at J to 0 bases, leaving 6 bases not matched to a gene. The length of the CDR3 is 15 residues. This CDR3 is CASRKGTGSSYEQYF. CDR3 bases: TGTGCCAGCAGAAAGGGGACAGGGAGCTCCTACGAGCAGTACTTC.

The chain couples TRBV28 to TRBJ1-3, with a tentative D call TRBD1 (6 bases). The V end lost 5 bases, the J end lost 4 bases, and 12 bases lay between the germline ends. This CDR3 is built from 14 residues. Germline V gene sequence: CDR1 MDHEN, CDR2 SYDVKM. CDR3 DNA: TGTGCCAGCAGTGAACAGGGTTGGGGAAACACCATATATTTT. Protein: CASSEQGWGNTIYF. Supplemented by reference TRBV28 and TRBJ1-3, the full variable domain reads DVKVTQSSRYLVKRTGEKVFLECVQDMDHENMFWYRQDPGLGLRLIYFSYDVKMKEKGDIPEGYSVSREKKERFSLILESASTNQTSMYLCASSEQGWGNTIYFGEGSWLTVV.

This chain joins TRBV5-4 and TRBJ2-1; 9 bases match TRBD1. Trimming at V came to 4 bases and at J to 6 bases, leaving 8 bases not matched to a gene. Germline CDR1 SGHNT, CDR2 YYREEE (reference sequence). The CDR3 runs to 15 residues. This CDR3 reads CASSTGQGSFNEQFF. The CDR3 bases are TGTGCCAGCAGCACGGGACAGGGTAGTTTCAATGAGCAGTTCTTC.

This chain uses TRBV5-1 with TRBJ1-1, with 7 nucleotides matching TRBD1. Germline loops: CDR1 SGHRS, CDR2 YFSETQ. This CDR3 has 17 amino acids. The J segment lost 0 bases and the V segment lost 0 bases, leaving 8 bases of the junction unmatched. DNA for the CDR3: TGCGCCAGCAGCTTGGGTGGGGGACAGAACATGAACACTGAAGCTTTCTTT. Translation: CASSLGGGQNMNTEAFF.

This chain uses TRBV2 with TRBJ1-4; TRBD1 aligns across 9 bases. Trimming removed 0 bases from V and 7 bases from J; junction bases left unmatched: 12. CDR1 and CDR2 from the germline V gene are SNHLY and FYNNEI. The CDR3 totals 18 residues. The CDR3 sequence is CASSEAVPGQGPGEKLFF. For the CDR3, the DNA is TGTGCCAGCAGTGAAGCAGTCCCGGGACAGGGCCCTGGTGAAAAACTGTTTTTT.

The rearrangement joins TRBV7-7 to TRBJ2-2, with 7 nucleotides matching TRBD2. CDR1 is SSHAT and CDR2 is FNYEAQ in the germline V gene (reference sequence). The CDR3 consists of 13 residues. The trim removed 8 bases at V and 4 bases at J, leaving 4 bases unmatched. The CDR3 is CASGASGTGELFF. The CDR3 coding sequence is TGTGCCAGCGGGGCTAGCGGCACCGGGGAGCTGTTTTTT.

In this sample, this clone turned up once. As DNA, the CDR3 is TGCGCCAGCAGCTTGGGGGGACTAGCGGGACAAGAGACCCAGTACTTC. Its translation: CASSLGGLAGQETQYF. The chain uses TRBV5-1 and TRBJ2-5; 13 bases are shared with TRBD2. After removal of 0 bases from V and 2 bases from J, the junction contained 1 base not matched to a gene. Germline V gene lookup returns CDR1 SGHRS and CDR2 YFSETQ. The CDR3 consists of 16 residues.

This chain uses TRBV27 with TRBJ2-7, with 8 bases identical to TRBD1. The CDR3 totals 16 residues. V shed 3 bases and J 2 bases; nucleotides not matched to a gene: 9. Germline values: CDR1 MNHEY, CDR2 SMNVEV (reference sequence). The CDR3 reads CASSFHGQGRTYEQYF. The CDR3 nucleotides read TGTGCCAGCAGTTTCCACGGACAGGGAAGAACCTACGAGCAGTACTTC.

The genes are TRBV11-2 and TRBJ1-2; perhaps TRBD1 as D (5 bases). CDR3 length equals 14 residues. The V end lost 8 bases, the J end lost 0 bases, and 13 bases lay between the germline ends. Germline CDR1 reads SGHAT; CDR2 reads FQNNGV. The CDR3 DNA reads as TGTGCCAGCGCGGGATGGGGGACTAACTATGGCTACACCTTC. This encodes CASAGWGTNYGYTF.

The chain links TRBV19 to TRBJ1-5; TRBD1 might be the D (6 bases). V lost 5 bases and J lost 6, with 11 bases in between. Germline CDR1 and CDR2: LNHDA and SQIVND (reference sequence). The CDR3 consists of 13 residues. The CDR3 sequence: CASSSQGIQPQHF. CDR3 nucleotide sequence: TGTGCCAGTAGTTCTCAGGGGATTCAGCCCCAGCATTTT.

The CDR3 loop is CASSGNGGPQETQYF. The CDR3 DNA is TGTGCCAGCAGCGGCAATGGAGGGCCACAAGAGACCCAGTACTTC. V is TRBV9 and J is TRBJ2-5, with D perhaps TRBD2 (6 bases). The CDR3 is 15 amino acids. Germline CDR1 is SGDLS and CDR2 is YYNGEE. The V end was cut by 3 bases, the J end by 2 bases, with 14 bases between.

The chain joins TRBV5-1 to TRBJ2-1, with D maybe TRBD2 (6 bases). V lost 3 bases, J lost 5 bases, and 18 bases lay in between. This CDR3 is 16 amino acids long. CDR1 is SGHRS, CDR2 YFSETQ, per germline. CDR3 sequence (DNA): TGCGCCAGCAGCTCATCTCTAATAGCGGTACACAATGAGCAGTTCTTC. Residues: CASSSSLIAVHNEQFF. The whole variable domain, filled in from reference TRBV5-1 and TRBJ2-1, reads KAGVTQTPRYLIKTRGQQVTLSCSPISGHRSVSWYQQTPGQGLQFLFEYFSETQRNKGNFPGRFSGRQFSNSRSEMNVSTLELGDSALYLCASSSSLIAVHNEQFFGPGTRLTVL.

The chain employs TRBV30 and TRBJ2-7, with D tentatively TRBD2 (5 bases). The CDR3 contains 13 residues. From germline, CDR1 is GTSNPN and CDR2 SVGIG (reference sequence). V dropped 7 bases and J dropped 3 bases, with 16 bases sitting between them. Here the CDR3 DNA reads TGTGCCTACCAAGGACCGGGGAGCTACGAGCAGTACTTC. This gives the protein CAYQGPGSYEQYF.

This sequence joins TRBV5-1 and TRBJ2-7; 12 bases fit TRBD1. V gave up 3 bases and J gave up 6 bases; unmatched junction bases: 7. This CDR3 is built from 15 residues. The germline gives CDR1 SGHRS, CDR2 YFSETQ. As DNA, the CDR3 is TGCGCCAGCAGCTCTCAAGGGACAGGGGGCTTCGAGCAGTACTTC. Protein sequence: CASSSQGTGGFEQYF. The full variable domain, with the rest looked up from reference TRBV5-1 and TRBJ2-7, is KAGVTQTPRYLIKTRGQQVTLSCSPISGHRSVSWYQQTPGQGLQFLFEYFSETQRNKGNFPGRFSGRQFSNSRSEMNVSTLELGDSALYLCASSSQGTGGFEQYFGPGTRLTVT.

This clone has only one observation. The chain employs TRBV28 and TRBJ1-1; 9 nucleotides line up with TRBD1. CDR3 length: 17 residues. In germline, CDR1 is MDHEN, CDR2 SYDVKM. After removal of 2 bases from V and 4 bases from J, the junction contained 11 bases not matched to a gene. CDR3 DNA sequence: TGTGCCAGCAGTTTAATAACAGGGGGCGTTCGGGTCACTGAAGCTTTCTTT. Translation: CASSLITGGVRVTEAFF. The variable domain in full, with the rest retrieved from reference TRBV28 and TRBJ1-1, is DVKVTQSSRYLVKRTGEKVFLECVQDMDHENMFWYRQDPGLGLRLIYFSYDVKMKEKGDIPEGYSVSREKKERFSLILESASTNQTSMYLCASSLITGGVRVTEAFFGQGTRLTVV.

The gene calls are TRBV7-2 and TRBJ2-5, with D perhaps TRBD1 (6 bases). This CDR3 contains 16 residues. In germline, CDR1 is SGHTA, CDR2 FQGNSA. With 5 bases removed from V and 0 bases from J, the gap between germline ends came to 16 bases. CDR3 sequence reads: CASSPEHRAYQETQYF. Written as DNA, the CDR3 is TGTGCCAGCAGCCCGGAACACAGGGCTTACCAAGAGACCCAGTACTTC.

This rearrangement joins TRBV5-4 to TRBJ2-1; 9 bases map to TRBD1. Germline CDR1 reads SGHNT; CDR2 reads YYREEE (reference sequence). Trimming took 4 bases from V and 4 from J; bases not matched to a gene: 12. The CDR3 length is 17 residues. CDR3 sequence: CASSRGTGSSSYNEQFF. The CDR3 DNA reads TGTGCCAGCAGCCGTGGGACAGGGAGTAGTTCGTACAATGAGCAGTTCTTC.

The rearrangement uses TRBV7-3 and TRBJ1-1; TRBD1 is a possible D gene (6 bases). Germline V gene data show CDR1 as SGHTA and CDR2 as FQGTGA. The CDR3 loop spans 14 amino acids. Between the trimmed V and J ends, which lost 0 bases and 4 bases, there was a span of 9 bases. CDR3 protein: CASSLTGGATEAFF. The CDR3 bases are TGTGCCAGCAGCTTAACAGGGGGTGCCACTGAAGCTTTCTTT.

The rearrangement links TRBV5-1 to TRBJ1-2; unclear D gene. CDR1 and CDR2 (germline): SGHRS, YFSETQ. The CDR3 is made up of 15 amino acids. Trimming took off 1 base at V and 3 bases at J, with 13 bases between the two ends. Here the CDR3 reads CASSLWENGDYGYTF. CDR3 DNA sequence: TGCGCCAGCAGCTTGTGGGAGAATGGGGACTATGGCTACACCTTC.

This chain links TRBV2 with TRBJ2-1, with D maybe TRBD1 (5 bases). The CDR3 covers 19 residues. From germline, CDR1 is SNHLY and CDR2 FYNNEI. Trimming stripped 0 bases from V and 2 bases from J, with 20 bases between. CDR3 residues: CASSEAQGWKLSTYNEQFF. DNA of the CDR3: TGTGCCAGCAGTGAAGCGCAGGGTTGGAAACTTTCGACCTACAATGAGCAGTTCTTC.